This T cell receptor (beta chain) was identified during a study of Ad26.COV2.S vaccination and SARS-CoV-2 variants. The CDR3 spans 16 residues. Looked up from germline, CDR1 is SGHTA and CDR2 is FQGNSA. The V gene end was trimmed by 2 bases and the J gene end by 7 bases; junction bases not matched to a gene: 6. Repertoires were generated with immunoSEQ multiplex PCR, while TCRdb's copy carries only in-frame clones and drops some. The sample lists approximately 140,000 clones; more than 80% were seen once. Sequences were derived from peripheral blood, sampled after recovery from COVID-19. The chain employs TRBV7-2 and TRBJ2-1, with TRBD2 matching 12 bases. This TCR was recovered from a human donor who had recovered from COVID-19. The CDR3 reads CASSLRTSGIPNEQFF. CDR3 sequence (DNA): TGTGCCAGCAGCTTAAGGACTAGCGGGATCCCAAATGAGCAGTTCTTC.